Listed below are T cell receptor beta chains from one sample, sequenced in a study of beta chain features in type 1 diabetes. The data were produced by immunoSEQ multiplex PCR, yet TCRdb's version contains in-frame clones alone and is incomplete. The table lists more than 300,000 clones, over 8.5% of them singletons, with roughly 0.6% in the top ten. The sample consisted of central memory CD4+ T cells from blood. These receptors all come from a man aged 25 to 40 with type 1 diabetes. Both conserved end residues are trimmed from each CDR3.

TRBV11-2	TRBJ2-4	ASSFVTDSGTKNIQY
TRBV11-2	TRBJ2-3	ASSLLLGLAGTDTQY
TRBV29-1	TRBJ1-2	SAGDREYGYT
TRBV2	TRBJ1-1	ASSRMNTEAF
TRBV30	TRBJ1-1	ARGQGYTEAF
TRBV19	TRBJ1-1	ASKRGNTEAF
TRBV18	TRBJ2-7	ASSPKQGPYEQY
TRBV21-1	TRBJ1-1	ASSSDVNTEAF
TRBV29-1	TRBJ2-7	SVTGYPSYEQY
TRBV28	TRBJ1-1	ASLLRTGLSEAF
TRBV29-1	TRBJ2-2	SVEPNTGELF
TRBV21-1	TRBJ1-4	ASSPPVELF
TRBV25-1	TRBJ2-5	ASRPGQGVVGQETQY
TRBV28	TRBJ2-2	AGSHSAGTGFHGELF
TRBV28	TRBJ2-7	ASSPQTYEQY
TRBV9	TRBJ2-5	ASSVGGTGEETQY
TRBV7-9	TRBJ2-2	ASHRGLAGPGELF
TRBV6-6	TRBJ1-1	ASLTEDRETEAF
TRBV27	TRBJ1-5	APDGNQPQH
TRBV7-2	TRBJ2-3	ASSLGQGDPSTDTQY
TRBV6-5	TRBJ2-7	ASRARLLTFEQY
TRBV7-9	TRBJ1-2	ASSLGTHYGYT
TRBV29-1	TRBJ1-1	SVEVGLNTEAF
TRBV5-1	TRBJ1-5	ASSLEGEGNQPQH
TRBV7-8	TRBJ1-5	ASSPRVYQPQH
TRBV25-1	TRBJ2-7	ASSDPQPGAYEQY